What follows is one T cell receptor beta chain and its context. Its antigen is still unknown. Method: immunoSEQ multiplex PCR; TCRdb's copy keeps in-frame clones and lacks some. This sample carries 2,500,000 or so clones, just over 90% of them seen once, and the ten largest clones take 0.13% to 0.15%. Donors included only healthy HIV-negative adults lacking recent acute infections or vaccinations. Into CD45RA+ naive and CD45RA-negative memory subsets, the CD4+ cells were split. The data stem from a study of shared clonotypes between healthy human individuals. Overall study context: CD4 naive and CD4 memory each took three plates per donor, while CD8 naive took two and CD8 memory one. Broader study findings: Naive CD4 clonotypes were shared across a few donors at about 5.3%.

CDR1 and CDR2 (germline): SQVTM, ANQGSEA. This CDR3 region has 14 residues. V lost 7 bases, J lost 1 base, and 7 bases stayed unmatched. This clonotype originated in a man between 18 and 29 years old in good health. Sequencing was performed on naive CD4+ T cells sorted from blood. The subset is: CD45RA+ positively selected. This rearrangement joins TRBV29-1 to TRBJ2-5, with 9 bases lining up with TRBD1. CDR3 nucleotide sequence: TGCAGCGCCCGGACAGGGGCCCGCCAAGAGACCCAGTACTTC. Protein: CSARTGARQETQYF.